These T cell receptor beta chains were read from a single sample in a study of blood T cell repertoires in COVID-19. Measured with immunoSEQ multiplex PCR; TCRdb has only the in-frame clones, and not every one. The sample includes 80,000 to 100,000 clones, about 91% of them seen just once. The sequencing input was peripheral blood. Receptor source: a man aged 50 or older with COVID-19, enrolled during active disease. CDR3s include the opening cysteine and the closing phenylalanine or tryptophan. A D gene is named only where the DNA matches it firmly. Only some rows state a clone size, as once, few, many or a class for expanded clones.

>TRBJ2-4|.|TRBV5-1|.
CASSWGNRDIIRAKNIQYF
TGCGCCAGCAGCTGGGGGAACAGGGACATAATACGGGCCAAAAACATTCAGTACTTC
>TRBJ1-4|.|TRBV5-1|.
CASSAQATTNEKLFF
TGCGCCAGCAGTGCCCAGGCTACAACTAATGAAAAACTGTTTTTT
>TRBJ1-2|.|TRBV28|TRBD1
CASSFGTGNYGYTF
TGTGCCAGCAGTTTCGGGACAGGCAACTATGGCTACACCTTC
>TRBJ2-1|.|TRBV24-1|TRBD1
CATSDPPGQRQFF
TGTGCCACCAGTGATCCGCCGGGACAGAGACAGTTCTTC
>TRBJ2-3|.|TRBV11-1|.
CASSRRLIDTQYF
TGTGCCAGCAGCCGGAGACTCATAGATACGCAGTATTTT
>TRBJ2-7|few|TRBV5-1|.
CASTGDLSYEQYF
TGCGCCAGCACCGGGGATTTATCCTACGAGCAGTACTTC
>TRBJ2-7|.|TRBV18|TRBD2
CASSRTSGGYYEQYF
TGTGCCAGCTCAAGGACTAGCGGGGGGTACTACGAGCAGTACTTC
>TRBJ1-2|.|TRBV4-2|.
CASSQDPFRGNYGYTF
TGTGCCAGCAGCCAAGATCCCTTTCGAGGGAACTATGGCTACACCTTC
>TRBJ1-6|.|TRBV18|TRBD1
CASSGQGSASPLHF
TGTGCCAGCTCCGGACAGGGGAGTGCTTCACCCCTCCACTTT
>TRBJ2-4|once|TRBV6-1|TRBD2
CASSGIIAGAKNIQYF
TGTGCCAGCAGTGGTATCATAGCGGGGGCCAAAAACATTCAGTACTTC
>TRBJ2-2|.|TRBV27|.
CASGRGATGELFF
TGTGCCAGCGGGAGGGGGGCCACCGGGGAGCTGTTTTTT
>TRBJ2-1|.|TRBV27|.
CASSLSKNEQFF
TGTGCCAGCAGTTTATCTAAAAATGAGCAGTTCTTC
>TRBJ1-2|.|TRBV29-1|.
CSVNRDGYTF
TGCAGCGTAAACAGGGATGGCTACACCTTC
>TRBJ2-1|.|TRBV9|TRBD1
CASSVTGGLGNEQFF
TGTGCCAGCAGCGTAACAGGGGGCTTAGGCAATGAGCAGTTCTTC
>TRBJ1-1|.|TRBV18|TRBD1
CASSPHGTVFNTEAFF
TGTGCCAGCTCACCCCACGGGACAGTCTTTAACACTGAAGCTTTCTTT
>TRBJ2-6|.|TRBV2|.
CASSGTWGGGANVLTF
TGTGCCAGCAGTGGCACCTGGGGCGGTGGGGCCAACGTCCTGACTTTC
>TRBJ1-2|.|TRBV6-5|TRBD1
CASSTPGTGVGYTF
TGTGCCAGCAGTACCCCCGGGACAGGGGTTGGCTACACCTTC
>TRBJ1-2|.|TRBV7-2|.
CASSPTTGPYGYTF
TGTGCCAGCAGCCCGACGACAGGACCCTATGGCTACACCTTC
>TRBJ2-1|.|TRBV27|TRBD1
CASSRYSPGGTGVINEQFF
TGTGCCAGCAGTCGCTATTCGCCAGGCGGGACAGGGGTCATCAATGAGCAGTTCTTC
>TRBJ2-7|.|TRBV7-2|.
CASSLEPGVRYEQYF
TGTGCCAGCAGCTTAGAACCGGGGGTGAGGTACGAGCAGTACTTC
>TRBJ1-1|.|TRBV15|.
CATSRALTENTEAFF
TGTGCCACCAGCAGAGCCCTAACAGAGAACACTGAAGCTTTCTTT
>TRBJ1-2|once|TRBV6-6|TRBD1
CASFALGQAYGYTF
TGTGCCAGCTTCGCCTTAGGACAGGCGTATGGCTACACCTTC
>TRBJ2-2|.|TRBV6-5|.
CASSYQDTGELFF
TGTGCCAGCAGTTACCAGGACACCGGGGAGCTGTTTTTT
>TRBJ2-3|.|TRBV7-9|TRBD2
CASRYRVAGARTDTQYF
TGTGCCAGCAGGTACAGAGTAGCGGGGGCTCGCACAGATACGCAGTATTTT
>TRBJ2-5|.|TRBV9|TRBD2
CASSSGGGLAGETQYF
TGTGCCAGCAGCTCGGGGGGTGGGCTAGCTGGAGAGACCCAGTACTTC
>TRBJ1-2|once|TRBV18|.
CASSPGVAGAGYTF
TGTGCCAGCTCACCGGGTGTTGCGGGGGCTGGCTACACCTTC
>TRBJ2-1|.|TRBV10-3|TRBD2
CASLAGANNEQFF
TGTGCCAGCCTAGCGGGGGCGAACAATGAGCAGTTCTTC
>TRBJ1-5|.|TRBV7-2|TRBD1
CASSLAGGVGYQPQHF
TGTGCCAGCAGCTTAGCAGGGGGCGTGGGATACCAGCCCCAGCATTTT
>TRBJ1-5|few|TRBV4-1|TRBD1
CASSQQPLGDRGNQPQHF
TGCGCCAGCAGTCAACAACCCCTGGGGGACAGGGGAAATCAGCCCCAGCATTTT
>TRBJ2-7|.|TRBV2|.
CATALVPPKEYEQYF
TGTGCAACCGCCCTAGTTCCCCCAAAGGAATACGAGCAGTACTTC
>TRBJ1-1|.|TRBV6-1|TRBD1
CASSDAGGLYTEAFF
TGTGCCAGCAGTGACGCAGGGGGGTTATACACTGAAGCTTTCTTT
>TRBJ1-2|few|TRBV29-1|TRBD1
CSVPTGGNGYTF
TGCAGCGTGCCGACAGGGGGAAATGGCTACACCTTC
>TRBJ2-7|few|TRBV11-2|TRBD1
CASSDGTEEQYF
TGTGCCAGCAGCGACGGGACAGAAGAGCAGTACTTC
>TRBJ1-1|.|TRBV3-1/TRBV3-2|.
CASSQSGPHTEAFF
TGTGCCAGCAGCCAATCAGGGCCGCACACTGAAGCTTTCTTT
>TRBJ2-5|once|TRBV5-1|TRBD2
CASSLDAAGGQETQYF
TGCGCCAGCAGCTTGGATGCAGCGGGGGGTCAAGAGACCCAGTACTTC
>TRBJ2-3|.|TRBV4-2|.
CASSHGGDTDTQYF
TGTGCCAGCAGCCACGGCGGAGACACAGATACGCAGTATTTT
>TRBJ2-3|.|TRBV18|TRBD2
CASSPNTSGGAGYTQYF
TGTGCCAGCTCACCGAATACTAGCGGGGGGGCCGGGTATACGCAGTATTTT
>TRBJ2-3|.|TRBV7-2|.
CASGYRVTDTQYF
TGTGCCAGCGGTTACCGGGTCACAGATACGCAGTATTTT
>TRBJ1-4|.|TRBV4-3|.
CASSQGVSTNEKLFF
TGCGCCAGCAGCCAAGGAGTTTCAACTAATGAAAAACTGTTTTTT
>TRBJ2-5|.|TRBV24-1|.
CATSDLGSATQETQYF
TGTGCCACCAGTGATCTTGGCAGCGCTACCCAAGAGACCCAGTACTTC
>TRBJ2-1|.|TRBV30|TRBD2
CACGLAEGGGYNEQFF
TGTGCCTGTGGACTAGCGGAGGGGGGCGGTTACAATGAGCAGTTCTTC
>TRBJ1-6|.|TRBV5-1|.
CASSYDQGTLHF
TGCGCCAGCAGCTATGACCAGGGCACCCTCCACTTT
>TRBJ1-1|.|TRBV5-1|TRBD1
CASRLQGSITEAFF
TGCGCCAGCAGGCTACAGGGGTCAATTACTGAAGCTTTCTTT
>TRBJ1-4|.|TRBV6-4|.
CASSVEAGEKLFF
TGTGCCAGCAGTGTAGAGGCCGGGGAAAAACTGTTTTTT
>TRBJ1-5|.|TRBV11-2|.
CASSSGGFSNQPQHF
TGTGCCAGCAGCTCGGGGGGTTTTAGCAATCAGCCCCAGCATTTT
>TRBJ2-2|.|TRBV6-2/TRBV6-3|.
CASSYYLADNTGELFF
TGTGCCAGCAGTTACTACCTAGCAGACAACACCGGGGAGCTGTTTTTT
>TRBJ2-3|.|TRBV11-3|.
CASSLSQGTDTQYF
TGTGCCAGCAGCTTGTCACAAGGCACAGATACGCAGTATTTT
>TRBJ1-4|.|TRBV27|TRBD1
CASRPATGTGGFGEKLFF
TGTGCCAGCAGACCCGCAACCGGGACAGGGGGCTTCGGTGAAAAACTGTTTTTT
>TRBJ1-3|.|TRBV9|.
CASSVEEISGNTIYF
TGTGCCAGCAGCGTAGAGGAGATCTCTGGAAACACCATATATTTT
>TRBJ2-7|.|TRBV29-1|.
CSVASGGAGRGSYEQYF
TGCAGCGTCGCATCAGGGGGCGCTGGGCGGGGGTCCTACGAGCAGTACTTC
>TRBJ1-1|once|TRBV23-1|.
CASSHPPDRVPWDTEAFF
TGCGCCAGCAGTCATCCTCCGGACAGAGTGCCATGGGACACTGAAGCTTTCTTT
>TRBJ1-5|few|TRBV29-1|.
CSVELGVGRMHF
TGCAGCGTTGAATTAGGGGTGGGGAGGATGCATTTT
>TRBJ2-3|.|TRBV21-1|.
CASSKKRPRDTDTQYF
TGTGCCAGCAGCAAAAAACGTCCGCGGGACACAGATACGCAGTATTTT